This entry lists 14 T cell receptor beta chains sequenced from one sample in a study of blood T cells in healthy people across ages. A J-beta primer mix and a sample-barcoded 5' primer were used in a second PCR of about 7 to 12 cycles. TCRdb fed the 5' RACE reads into MiXCR, producing one record per CDR3 protein. The sample lists roughly 1.9 million distinct CDR3 sequences, more than 35% occurring once. The sample was blood. These receptors were taken from a human donor in good health.

This chain uses TRBV4-3 with TRBJ1-2, with D possibly matching TRBD1 (5 bases). Between the trimmed V and J ends, which lost 0 bases and 8 bases, there was a span of 16 bases. Germline V gene data show CDR1 as LGHNA and CDR2 as YSLEER. The CDR3 has 15 residues. CDR3 nucleotide sequence: TGCGCCAGCAGCCAAGATCCGGGGGGGAGTGGAGGCTACACCTTC. It is translated as CASSQDPGGSGGYTF.

This sequence joins TRBV20-1 and TRBJ2-3; 9 positions match TRBD2. There are 15 residues in the CDR3. Germline loops: CDR1 DFQATT, CDR2 SNEGSKA (reference sequence). V trimming: 2 bases; J trimming: 6 bases; junction bases outside the gene matches: 9. The CDR3: CSARRLAVGADTQYF. Here the CDR3 DNA reads TGCAGTGCTAGACGACTAGCGGTGGGTGCGGATACGCAGTATTTT.

This rearrangement joins TRBV5-6 to TRBJ2-2; unclear D gene. The DNA end lines up better with TRBJ1-5; the J call may be wrong. This CDR3 has 13 amino acids. Germline assignment: CDR1 SGHDT and CDR2 YYEEEE. CDR3 region: CASSLDGGKAQHF. The CDR3 nucleotides are TGTGCCAGCAGCTTGGACGGAGGGAAGGCCCAGCATTTT.

CDR3 bases: TGCAGTGCTAGAGATCGAAGGGATAGCTATGGCTACACCTTC. This encodes CSARDRRDSYGYTF. The genes are TRBV20-1 and TRBJ1-2, with D unclear. This CDR3 is built from 14 residues. Trimming left V 0 bases short and J 4 bases short, with 12 bases between. The germline gives CDR1 DFQATT, CDR2 SNEGSKA (reference sequence).

The chain employs TRBV20-1 and TRBJ1-4, with 12 positions matching TRBD1. The V and J ends lost 5 bases and 7 bases, in that order; junction bases with no gene match: 5. Germline lookup yields CDR1 DFQATT and CDR2 SNEGSKA (reference sequence). CDR3 size: 14 residues. Here the CDR3 reads CSAPGDRGREKLFF. DNA for the CDR3: TGCAGTGCTCCTGGGGACAGGGGGCGTGAAAAACTGTTTTTT.

V usage is TRBV2 and J usage is TRBJ2-1; D gene uncertain. In germline, CDR1 is SNHLY, CDR2 FYNNEI. The CDR3 runs 12 residues. The V and J ends lost 8 bases and 5 bases respectively, with 10 bases between them. In nucleotides, the CDR3 is TGTGCCAGCGCCGCCTTGGACAATGAGCAGTTCTTC. Amino acids: CASAALDNEQFF. Combining the CDR3 with reference TRBV2 and TRBJ2-1 gives the whole variable domain EPEVTQTPSHQVTQMGQEVILRCVPISNHLYFYWYRQILGQKVEFLVSFYNNEISEKSEIFDDQFSVERPDGSNFTLKIRSTKLEDSAMYFCASAALDNEQFFGPGTRLTVL.

This clonotype was seen only a few times. The J gene is TRBJ1-1, the V gene TRBV6-5; maybe TRBD1 (5 bases). The germline gives CDR1 MNHEY, CDR2 SVGAGI. CDR3 size: 16 residues. V gave up 6 bases and J gave up 0 bases, with 17 bases separating them. The CDR3 bases are TGTGCCAGCAGCACCTCCTCCTGGGGACTGAACACTGAAGCTTTCTTT. Translation: CASSTSSWGLNTEAFF.

As for this clonotype: A read error may account for a junction end that differs from germline. The CDR3 bases are TGTGTCACCAGCAGAGATCTCGGCAGCTCCTACAATGAGCAGTTCTTC. Translation: CVTSRDLGSSYNEQFF. The rearrangement uses TRBV15 and TRBJ2-1; D is ambiguous. The CDR3 loop spans 16 amino acids. The germline V gene has CDR1 LNHNV and CDR2 YYDKDF (reference sequence).

This clonotype has more than one count but fewer than ten. This chain links TRBV15 with TRBJ1-2, with 7 bases identical to TRBD1. Germline CDR1 is LNHNV and CDR2 is YYDKDF (reference sequence). The ends lost 4 bases at V and 6 bases at J; junction bases unmatched: 8. The CDR3 consists of 14 residues. As DNA, the CDR3 is TGTGCCACCAGCATTCTACAGGGGTCGGATGGCTACACCTTC. As protein: CATSILQGSDGYTF.

This clonotype was detected once. V and J are TRBV12-3 or TRBV12-4 and TRBJ1-2; D unresolved. V lost 6 bases to trimming and J lost 6 bases, with 14 bases between them. The CDR3 is made up of 13 amino acids. CDR3 protein: CASSHGRSDGYTF. In nucleotides, the CDR3 is TGTGCCAGCAGCCACGGACGGTCCGATGGCTACACCTTC.

The V gene is TRBV20-1, the J gene TRBJ2-5; 8 nucleotides line up with TRBD2. CDR1 is DFQATT, CDR2 SNEGSKA, per germline (reference sequence). Germline trimming cut 0 bases from V and 5 bases from J; bases unmatched to any gene: 8. CDR3 length equals 15 residues. DNA for the CDR3: TGCAGTGCTAGAGATGACACTAGCGGTTGGGAGACCCAGTACTTC. It codes for CSARDDTSGWETQYF.

There are a few counts of this clonotype. V gene TRBV7-6 combines with J gene TRBJ1-2; 9 nucleotides line up with TRBD1. The CDR3 is made up of 15 amino acids. CDR1 SGHVS and CDR2 FNYEAQ come from the germline V gene. With V trimmed by 1 base and J by 6 bases, 6 bases remained unmatched. Here the CDR3 reads CASSLEAGTGNGYTF. The CDR3 DNA follows: TGTGCCAGCAGCTTAGAGGCTGGGACAGGGAATGGCTACACCTTC. Combining the CDR3 with reference TRBV7-6 and TRBJ1-2 gives the whole variable domain GAGVSQSPRYKVTKRGQDVALRCDPISGHVSLYWYRQALGQGPEFLTYFNYEAQQDKSGLPNDRFSAERPEGSISTLTIQRTEQRDSAMYRCASSLEAGTGNGYTFGSGTRLTVV.

This clonotype was observed a few times. Relative to the germline gene, one junction end is altered; a read error may explain this. The gene calls are TRBV24-1 and TRBJ2-3; the D gene is possibly TRBD2 (5 bases). Germline V lookup: CDR1 KGHDR, CDR2 SFDVKD. The CDR3 loop spans 16 amino acids. CDR3 protein: CATSDLLSASTDTRYF. The CDR3 nucleotides read TGTGCCACCAGTGATTTGCTGTCGGCTAGCACAGATACGCGGTATTTT.

In its sample, this clonotype was seen a few times. The rearrangement uses TRBV6-2 or TRBV6-3 and TRBJ2-5; 9 bases map to TRBD2. The V gene end was trimmed by 7 bases and the J gene end by 2 bases; junction bases not matched to a gene: 5. CDR3 length: 14 amino acids. The germline gives CDR1 MNHEY, CDR2 SVGEGT. The chain's CDR3 is CASKNSGGQETQYF. The DNA for the CDR3 is TGTGCCAGCAAAAATAGCGGGGGACAAGAGACCCAGTACTTC.